The sequence of this T cell receptor beta chain was determined in a study of beta chain features in type 1 diabetes. Trimming cost V 5 bases and J 1 base, with 5 bases left between them. Germline CDR1 and CDR2: LNHDA and SQIVND (reference sequence). The length of the CDR3 is 12 residues. The sequenced template was cDNA made from the entire isolated RNA. Measured with immunoSEQ multiplex PCR; TCRdb has only the in-frame clones, and not every one. The sample has about 140,000 clones; 9.5% to 10% are singletons. The sequence derives from a woman in her thirties or forties in good health. Sequencing was performed on central memory CD4+ T cells from blood. This chain connects TRBV19 to TRBJ1-1; D is unclear. DNA of the CDR3: TGTGCCAGTAGTGGGAGGAACACTGAAGCTTTCTTT. Its protein is CASSGRNTEAFF.